The following is a T cell receptor beta chain sequence with its context. Antigen specificity is unknown. The data derive from a study of CD8 T cells in ankylosing spondylitis. Germline lookup yields CDR1 MGHRA and CDR2 YSYEKL. The CDR3 is 17 residues long. The trim removed 0 bases at V and 4 bases at J, leaving 6 bases unmatched. General study results and limits: There was reportedly significant enrichment of clones that were disease-linked in matched ankylosing spondylitis synovial fluid. Earlier work had already found some motif variants in reactive arthritis synovial fluid and blood. A TCR beta motif made of several highly homologous variants seemed typical of ankylosing spondylitis blood. Relatively scarce in peripheral blood, disease-linked clones were CD8+.

MiXCR was run by TCRdb on the 5' RACE reads, yielding one entry per CDR3 protein. The data show some 200,000 distinct CDR3 sequences, 9.5% to 15% seen once. V usage is TRBV4-1 and J usage is TRBJ1-4; 9 bases fit TRBD1. The clonotype originates from a male donor with ankylosing spondylitis or in good health (not recorded which). Sequenced input: blood, either unsorted or a sorted T cell fraction (not recorded which). The CDR3 DNA is TGCGCCAGCAGCCAAGAAACAGGGGGCCCGAATAATGAAAAACTGTTTTTT. It specifies CASSQETGGPNNEKLFF.